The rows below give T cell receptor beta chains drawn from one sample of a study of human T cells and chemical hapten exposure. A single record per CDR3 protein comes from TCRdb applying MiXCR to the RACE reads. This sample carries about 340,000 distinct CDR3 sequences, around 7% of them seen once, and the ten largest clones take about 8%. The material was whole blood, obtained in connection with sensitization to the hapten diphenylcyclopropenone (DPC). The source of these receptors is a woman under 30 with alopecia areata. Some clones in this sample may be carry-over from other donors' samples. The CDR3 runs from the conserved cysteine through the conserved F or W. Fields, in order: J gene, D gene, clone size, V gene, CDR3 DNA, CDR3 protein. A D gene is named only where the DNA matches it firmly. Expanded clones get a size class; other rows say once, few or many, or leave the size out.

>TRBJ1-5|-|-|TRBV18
TGTGCCAGCTCACCAGACGGAATCAATCAGCCCCAGCATTTT
CASSPDGINQPQHF
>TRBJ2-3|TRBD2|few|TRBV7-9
TGTGCCAGCAGCCCAATCGGACTAGCGGGGGGGCCGGGAGATACGCAGTATTTT
CASSPIGLAGGPGDTQYF
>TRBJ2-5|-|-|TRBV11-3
TGTGCCAGCAGCTTAGCCGGCGGCGGGTTCCAAGAGACCCAGTACTTC
CASSLAGGGFQETQYF
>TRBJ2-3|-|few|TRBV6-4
TGTGCCAGCAGTGTTGGGGGGCTCCAAGATACGCAGTATTTT
CASSVGGLQDTQYF
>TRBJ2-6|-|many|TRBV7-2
TGTGCCAGCAGCTTAGAGCTTTTGACAGCCACTCTCTCTGGGGCCAACGTCCTGACTTTC
CASSLELLTATLSGANVLTF
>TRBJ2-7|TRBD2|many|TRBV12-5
TGTGCTAGTGCCCCGGCGGGGGACGAGCAGTACTTC
CASAPAGDEQYF
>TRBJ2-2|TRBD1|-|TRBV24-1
TGTGCCACCAGTGATGGACAGGGGGCCGGGGAGCTGTTTTTT
CATSDGQGAGELFF
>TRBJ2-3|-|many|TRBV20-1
TGCAGTGCTAGAGATCGGGCGGCGCCAGGGATAACAGATACGCAGTATTTT
CSARDRAAPGITDTQYF
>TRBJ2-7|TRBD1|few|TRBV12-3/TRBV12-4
TGTGCCAGCAGTCTAAGGGGACAGGGAATTTCTCACTTC
CASSLRGQGISHF
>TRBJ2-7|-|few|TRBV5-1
TGCGCCAGCAGCCAGACTTGGGACGAGCAGTACTTC
CASSQTWDEQYF
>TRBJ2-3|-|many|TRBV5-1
TGCGCCAGCAGCTTAGGCAGGGCCACAGATACGCAGTATTTT
CASSLGRATDTQYF
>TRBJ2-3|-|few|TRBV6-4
TGTGCCAGCAGTGACGGGGGAACGAGCACAGATACGCAGTATTTT
CASSDGGTSTDTQYF
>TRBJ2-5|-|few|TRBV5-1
TGCGCCAGCGTGGGTGACCTCCAAGAGACCCAGTACTTC
CASVGDLQETQYF
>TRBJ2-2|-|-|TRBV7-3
TGTGCCAGCAGCTCGCTAAGGAACACCGGGGAGCTGTTTTTT
CASSSLRNTGELFF
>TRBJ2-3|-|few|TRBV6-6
TGTGCCAGCAGTTCCCCATGGGACAGCACAGATACGCAGTATTTT
CASSSPWDSTDTQYF
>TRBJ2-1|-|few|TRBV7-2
TGTGCCAGCAGCCCCCACGTGGGAACCTACAATGAGCAGTTCTTC
CASSPHVGTYNEQFF
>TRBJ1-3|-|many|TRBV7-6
TGTGCCAGCAGCTTATGGGCAGGGGAGGTGAACACCATATATTTT
CASSLWAGEVNTIYF
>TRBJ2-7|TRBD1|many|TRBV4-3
TGCGCCAGCAGCCAAGGTCTGACAGGGGGCCGCGAGCAGTACTTC
CASSQGLTGGREQYF
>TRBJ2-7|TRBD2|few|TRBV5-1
TGCGCCAGCAGCTTAAAAAGGGCTAGCGGGGTCCGGGACGAGCAGTACTTC
CASSLKRASGVRDEQYF
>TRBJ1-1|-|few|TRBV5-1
TGCGCCAGCAGCTTGGGGGGGTCCATGAACACTGAAGCTTTCTTT
CASSLGGSMNTEAFF
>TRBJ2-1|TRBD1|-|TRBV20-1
TGCAGTGCCCCGGACAGGGTTCGGGATGAGCAGTTCTTC
CSAPDRVRDEQFF
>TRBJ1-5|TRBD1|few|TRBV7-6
TGTGCCAGCAGCTTAGCGGGAGGGGGCGAGGGACAGCCCCAGCATTTT
CASSLAGGGEGQPQHF
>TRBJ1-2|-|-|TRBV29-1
TGCAGCGTTGAACCCCAAGACTATGGCTACACCTTC
CSVEPQDYGYTF
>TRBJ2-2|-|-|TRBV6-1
TGTGCCAGCAGTGAAGGTCAGGGGAGAGGGGAGCTGTTTTTT
CASSEGQGRGELFF
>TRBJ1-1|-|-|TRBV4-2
TGTGCCAGCAGCCAAAGGGAGGTAAAGGGTACTGAAGCTTTCTTT
CASSQREVKGTEAFF
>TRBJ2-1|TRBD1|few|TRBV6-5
TGTGCCAGCAGCCGATGGGACAGGAACTACAATGAGCAGTTCTTC
CASSRWDRNYNEQFF
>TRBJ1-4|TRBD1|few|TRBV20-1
TGCAGTGCTAGGACAGGGGGCAATGAAAAACTGTTTTTT
CSARTGGNEKLFF
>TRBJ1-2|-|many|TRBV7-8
TGTGCCAGCAGCCCACCGTGGACTCCCAACTATGGCTACACCTTC
CASSPPWTPNYGYTF
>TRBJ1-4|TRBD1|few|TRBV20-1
TGCAGTGCTAGAGATCCGAGACAGGGAACTAATGAAAAACTGTTTTTT
CSARDPRQGTNEKLFF
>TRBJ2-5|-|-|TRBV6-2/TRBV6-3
TGTGCCAGCAGTTACTCCACCGACGGACGGACCCAGTACTTC
CASSYSTDGRTQYF
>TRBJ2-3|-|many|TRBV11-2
TGTGCCAGCAGCGGGGTCGGCACAGATACGCAGTATTTT
CASSGVGTDTQYF
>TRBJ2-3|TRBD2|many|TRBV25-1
TGTGCCGGGGGACTAGCGGGGGGAACAGATACGCAGTATTTT
CAGGLAGGTDTQYF
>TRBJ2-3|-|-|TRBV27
TGTGCCAGCAGTCCATACGCAGATACGCAGTATTTT
CASSPYADTQYF
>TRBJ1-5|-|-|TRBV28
TGTGCCAGCACCCCCGCAGGGGAGATTCAGCCCCAGCATTTT
CASTPAGEIQPQHF
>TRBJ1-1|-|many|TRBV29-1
TGCAGAACCGGTGGGGACCAGGGCACTGAAGCTTTCTTT
CRTGGDQGTEAFF
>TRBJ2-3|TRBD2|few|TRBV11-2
TGTGCCAGCAGTTATGGACTAGCGGGGGCGTCGGATCTCGATACGCAGTATTTT
CASSYGLAGASDLDTQYF
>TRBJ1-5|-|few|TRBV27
TGTGCCAGCAGTTTAGGACACCGGAGGGGGCAGCCCCAGCATTTT
CASSLGHRRGQPQHF
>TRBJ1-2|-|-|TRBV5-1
TGCGCCAGCAGCTTGGCACCGCAGGCAGCTAACTATGGCTACACCTTC
CASSLAPQAANYGYTF
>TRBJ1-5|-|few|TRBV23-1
TGCGCCAGCAGTCAAGATGGGGAGGCCTGCATTAGCAATCAGCCCCAGCATTTT
CASSQDGEACISNQPQHF
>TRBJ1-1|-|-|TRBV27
TGTGCCAGCAGTTTTGGGCCCGGGGGAGAAGCTTTCTTT
CASSFGPGGEAFF
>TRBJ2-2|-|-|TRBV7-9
TGTGCCACCTCTTTATGGGCGGTGAACACCGGGGAGCTGTTTTTT
CATSLWAVNTGELFF
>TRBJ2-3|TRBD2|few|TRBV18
TGTGCCAGCTCACCACGCGGTTTAGGGACTAGCGTACCAGATACGCAGTATTTT
CASSPRGLGTSVPDTQYF
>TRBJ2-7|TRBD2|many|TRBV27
TGTGCCAGCAGCCAGACTAGCGGGGGGGCCTACGAGCAGTACTTC
CASSQTSGGAYEQYF
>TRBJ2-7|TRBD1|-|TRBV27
TGTGCCAGCGGAACTGGGCAGGGGGCGCGGGAGCAGTACTTC
CASGTGQGAREQYF
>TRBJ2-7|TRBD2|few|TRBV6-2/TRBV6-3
TGTGCCAGCAGTTATCTTAGGACTAGCGACGAGCAGTACTTC
CASSYLRTSDEQYF
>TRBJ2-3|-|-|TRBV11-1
TGTGCCAGCAGCCCGGCGGGCCTTAGCACAGATACGCAGTATTTT
CASSPAGLSTDTQYF
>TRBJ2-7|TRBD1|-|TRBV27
TGTGCCAGCAGCCCAACCCCTCCGGGACAGGGACGCCACGAGCAGTACTTC
CASSPTPPGQGRHEQYF
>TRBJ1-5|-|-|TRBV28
TGTGCCAGCAGTTTAGTCAGTTTTAGCAATCAGCCCCAGCATTTT
CASSLVSFSNQPQHF
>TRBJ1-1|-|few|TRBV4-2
TGTGCCAGCAGCCTCCTTCAAAGATCGAACACTGAAGCTTTCTTT
CASSLLQRSNTEAFF
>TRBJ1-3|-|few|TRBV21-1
TGTGCCAGCAGCAAAGACGGGGGTGTAAACACCATATATTTT
CASSKDGGVNTIYF
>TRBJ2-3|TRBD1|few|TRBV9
TGTGCCAGCAGCGTAGGATTAGTGGGGACAGAAGTCACAGATACGCAGTATTTT
CASSVGLVGTEVTDTQYF
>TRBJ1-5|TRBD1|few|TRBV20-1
TGCAGTGCACCGGACAGGGGAAAACAGCCCCAGCATTTT
CSAPDRGKQPQHF
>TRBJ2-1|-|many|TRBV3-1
TGTGCCAGCAGCCTCGCACTCGCCCTAAGCTCCTACAATGAGCAGTTCTTC
CASSLALALSSYNEQFF
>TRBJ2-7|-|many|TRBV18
TGTGCCAGCTCCCTAGGGTTCAGGGACTCCATGGGCGGCGAGCAGTACTTC
CASSLGFRDSMGGEQYF
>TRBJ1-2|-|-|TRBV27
TGTGCCAGCAGTTTAATCCCTAACTATGGCTACACCTTC
CASSLIPNYGYTF